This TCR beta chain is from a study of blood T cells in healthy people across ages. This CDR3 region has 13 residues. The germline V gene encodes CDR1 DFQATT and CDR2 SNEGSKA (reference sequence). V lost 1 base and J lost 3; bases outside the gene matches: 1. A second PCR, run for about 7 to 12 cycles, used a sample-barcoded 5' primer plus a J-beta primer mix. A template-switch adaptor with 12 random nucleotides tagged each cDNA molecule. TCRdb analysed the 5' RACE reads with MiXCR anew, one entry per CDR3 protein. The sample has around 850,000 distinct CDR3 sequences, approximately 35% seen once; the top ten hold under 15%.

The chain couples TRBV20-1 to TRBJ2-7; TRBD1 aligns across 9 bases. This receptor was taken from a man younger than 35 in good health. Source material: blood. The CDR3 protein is CSARGQGDYEQYF. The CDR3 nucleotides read TGCAGTGCTAGAGGACAGGGGGACTACGAGCAGTACTTC.